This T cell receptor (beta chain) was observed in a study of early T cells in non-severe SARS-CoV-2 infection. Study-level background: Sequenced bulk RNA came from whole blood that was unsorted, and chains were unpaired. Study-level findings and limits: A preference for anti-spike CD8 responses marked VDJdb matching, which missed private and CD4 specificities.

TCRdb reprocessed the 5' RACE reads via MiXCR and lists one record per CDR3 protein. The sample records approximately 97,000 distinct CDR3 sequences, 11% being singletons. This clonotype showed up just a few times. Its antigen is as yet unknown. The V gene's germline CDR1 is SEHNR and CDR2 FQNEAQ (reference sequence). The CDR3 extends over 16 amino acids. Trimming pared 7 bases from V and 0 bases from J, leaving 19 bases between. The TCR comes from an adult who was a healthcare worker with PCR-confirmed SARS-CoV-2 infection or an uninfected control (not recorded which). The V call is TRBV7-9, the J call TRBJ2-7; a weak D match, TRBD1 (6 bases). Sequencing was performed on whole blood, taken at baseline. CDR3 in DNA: TGTGCCAGCACCGACCTCCGGACAGCAAGCTCCTACGAGCAGTACTTC. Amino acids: CASTDLRTASSYEQYF.